The 20 T cell receptor beta chains in this list originate from one sample, sequenced in a study of blood T cell repertoires in COVID-19. Assay: immunoSEQ multiplex PCR; the TCRdb copy retains only in-frame clones and omits some. The sample has around 300,000 clones; 88% are singletons. Source material: PBMCs or T cells enriched from blood (not recorded which). The receptors derive from a woman in her sixties or seventies in a cohort exposed to, infected with or recovered from COVID-19 (not recorded which).

DNA for the CDR3: TGTGCCAGTACCCTGGAGGTAGGGGGCATCGGTGAAAAACTGTTTTTT. It encodes CASTLEVGGIGEKLFF. J is TRBJ1-4 and V is TRBV19, with 7 bases lining up with TRBD1. Germline CDR1 is LNHDA and CDR2 is SQIVND (reference sequence). The CDR3 runs 16 residues. The ends lost 7 bases at V and 7 bases at J; junction bases unmatched: 15.

This clone appeared a few times. The rearrangement uses TRBV24-1 and TRBJ2-1; 11 bases are shared with TRBD2. CDR1 and CDR2 from the germline V gene are KGHDR and SFDVKD. The CDR3 totals 17 residues. V dropped 5 bases and J dropped 5; count of bases not matched to a gene: 10. Written as DNA, the CDR3 is TGTGCCACCAGTGGTAAAACTAGCGGGAGTTCCAACAATGAGCAGTTCTTC. Protein sequence: CATSGKTSGSSNNEQFF.

V usage is TRBV7-9 and J usage is TRBJ2-7; 7 nucleotides agree with TRBD2. Germline V gives CDR1 SEHNR, CDR2 FQNEAQ (reference sequence). V gave up 7 bases and J gave up 0 bases; unmatched junction bases: 9. CDR3 length: 15 amino acids. This CDR3 reads CASTKSGGSSYEQYF. CDR3 nucleotides: TGTGCCAGCACCAAGTCCGGGGGGTCCTCCTACGAGCAGTACTTC.

This clone was detected only a few times. The rearrangement uses TRBV27 and TRBJ1-2; 10 nucleotides agree with TRBD1. The germline gives CDR1 MNHEY, CDR2 SMNVEV (reference sequence). V was pared by 6 bases and J by 7 bases, with 8 bases of the junction left unmatched. The CDR3 runs to 14 residues. The CDR3 region has the DNA TGTGCCAGCAGCCCCGGACAGGGGGAGGGTGGCTACACCTTC. Translated, it gives CASSPGQGEGGYTF.

The chain links TRBV5-1 to TRBJ1-1; no clear D. Trimming took off 0 bases at V and 2 bases at J, with 14 bases between the two ends. CDR3 length: 16 amino acids. Germline CDR1 is SGHRS and CDR2 is YFSETQ. CDR3 sequence reads: CASSLAATTINTEAFF. The CDR3 coding sequence is TGCGCCAGCAGCTTGGCCGCAACAACGATTAACACTGAAGCTTTCTTT.

The chain recombines TRBV6-5 with TRBJ1-2, with D hard to call. The ends were cut back, 0 bases at V and 4 bases at J, with 9 bases in the middle. The CDR3 sequence is 14 residues long. Germline V lookup: CDR1 MNHEY, CDR2 SVGAGI. CDR3 nucleotide sequence: TGTGCCAGCAGTTACTCGAATACAGCCTATGGCTACACCTTC. It specifies CASSYSNTAYGYTF.

V is TRBV5-1 and J is TRBJ1-4; D is possibly TRBD1 (5 bases). There are 15 residues in the CDR3. The V and J ends lost 3 bases and 0 bases respectively, with 9 bases between them. Germline values: CDR1 SGHRS, CDR2 YFSETQ. CDR3 sequence: CASSSMTATNEKLFF. CDR3 in DNA: TGCGCCAGCAGCTCGATGACAGCAACTAATGAAAAACTGTTTTTT. Looking up the rest from reference TRBV5-1 and TRBJ1-4 gives the full variable domain: KAGVTQTPRYLIKTRGQQVTLSCSPISGHRSVSWYQQTPGQGLQFLFEYFSETQRNKGNFPGRFSGRQFSNSRSEMNVSTLELGDSALYLCASSSMTATNEKLFFGSGTQLSVL.

CDR3 sequence reads: CATGLGRNEQYF. For the CDR3, the DNA is TGTGCCACCGGACTGGGGAGGAACGAGCAGTACTTC. J is TRBJ2-7 and V is TRBV15; TRBD2 might be the D (6 bases). The CDR3 has 12 amino acids. CDR1 is LNHNV and CDR2 is YYDKDF in the germline V gene (reference sequence). Trimming cost V 8 bases and J 5 bases, with 13 bases left between them.

The CDR3 spells CASALGRERVRVTDTQYF. The CDR3 DNA follows: TGTGCCAGCGCACTCGGGAGGGAGCGAGTTCGGGTAACGGATACGCAGTATTTT. The chain has TRBV9 and TRBJ2-3; TRBD2 matches at 8 bases. J was trimmed by 6 bases and V by 7 bases; bases with no gene match: 22. CDR1 is SGDLS and CDR2 is YYNGEE in the germline V gene. This CDR3 contains 18 residues.

This clone was counted only a few times. The V call is TRBV19, the J call TRBJ1-2, with 7 bases aligning to TRBD1. Germline CDR1 and CDR2: LNHDA and SQIVND (reference sequence). J gave up 1 base and V 2 bases, and 4 bases lay outside the gene matches. The CDR3 has 15 amino acids. DNA of the CDR3: TGTGCCAGTAGTATAACAGGGGTGGTTAACTATGGCTACACCTTC. Its translation is CASSITGVVNYGYTF.

This rearrangement joins TRBV24-1 to TRBJ2-3; a weak D match, TRBD2 (5 bases). V gave up 0 bases and J gave up 1 base, with 10 bases separating them. CDR3 length equals 16 residues. The germline gives CDR1 KGHDR, CDR2 SFDVKD. CDR3 bases: TGTGCCACCAGTGATTTGCGAGGGAAGGGCACAGATACGCAGTATTTT. It translates to CATSDLRGKGTDTQYF.

V and J are TRBV7-3 and TRBJ2-6, with TRBD1 as a possible D gene (6 bases). Germline assignment: CDR1 SGHTA and CDR2 FQGTGA. CDR3 length equals 17 residues. V was clipped by 6 bases and J by 2 bases, with 17 bases between them. This CDR3 is CASSPDSLFTGANVLTF. The CDR3 nucleotides read TGTGCCAGCAGTCCGGACAGTCTCTTCACTGGGGCCAACGTCCTGACTTTC.

This clone occurred a few times. The J gene is TRBJ1-2, the V gene TRBV19, with D perhaps TRBD1 (5 bases). Germline values: CDR1 LNHDA, CDR2 SQIVND (reference sequence). Trimming stripped 6 bases from V and 8 bases from J, with 13 bases between. CDR3 length: 12 amino acids. The CDR3 loop is CASRPGMGGYTF. CDR3 nucleotides: TGTGCCAGTAGGCCAGGGATGGGCGGCTACACCTTC.

The rearrangement uses TRBV6-5 and TRBJ1-6; unclear D gene. Germline V gene data show CDR1 as MNHEY and CDR2 as SVGAGI. The CDR3 has 13 amino acids. Trimming stripped 8 bases from V and 5 bases from J, with 10 bases between. CDR3 in DNA: TGTGCCAGCGGTCGGGATCATAATTCACCCCTCCACTTT. Encoded protein: CASGRDHNSPLHF.

This chain connects TRBV28 to TRBJ1-4, with a weak D call TRBD1 (6 bases). V lost 4 bases to trimming and J lost 8 bases, with 17 bases between them. The CDR3 sequence is 15 residues long. The germline gives CDR1 MDHEN, CDR2 SYDVKM. The CDR3 is CASSYRQGIMEKLFF. CDR3 nucleotides: TGTGCCAGCAGTTACCGCCAGGGGATTATGGAAAAACTGTTTTTT.

This clone was seen more than once but under ten times. The chain employs TRBV19 and TRBJ2-7, with 8 positions matching TRBD1. CDR1 is LNHDA, CDR2 SQIVND, per germline (reference sequence). The CDR3 covers 13 residues. The V and J ends lost 5 bases and 6 bases, in that order; junction bases with no gene match: 6. CDR3 protein: CASSAGQGGEQYF. CDR3 sequence (DNA): TGTGCCAGTAGTGCCGGACAGGGCGGCGAGCAGTACTTC.

This clone has just one count. The rearrangement uses TRBV5-1 and TRBJ1-1; TRBD1 matches 7 bases. The CDR3 is 16 amino acids. V lost 0 bases to trimming and J lost 5 bases; unmatched junction nucleotides: 10. From germline, CDR1 is SGHRS and CDR2 YFSETQ. Here the CDR3 reads CASSLAPAGGRTEAFF. DNA for the CDR3: TGCGCCAGCAGCTTGGCCCCAGCAGGGGGTAGGACTGAAGCTTTCTTT.

This chain links TRBV5-1 with TRBJ1-1; D unclear. Germline values: CDR1 SGHRS, CDR2 YFSETQ. This CDR3 has 12 amino acids. Trimming removed 0 bases from V and 4 bases from J, with 4 bases in between. The CDR3 DNA reads TGCGCCAGCAGCTTGGAGAGCACTGAAGCTTTCTTT. Protein: CASSLESTEAFF. Full variable domain (missing parts from reference TRBV5-1 and TRBJ1-1): KAGVTQTPRYLIKTRGQQVTLSCSPISGHRSVSWYQQTPGQGLQFLFEYFSETQRNKGNFPGRFSGRQFSNSRSEMNVSTLELGDSALYLCASSLESTEAFFGQGTRLTVV.

CDR3 in amino acids: CASSLDPGQGSPQHF. CDR3 DNA: TGTGCCAGCAGCTTAGATCCGGGCCAGGGCTCGCCCCAGCATTTT. The chain carries TRBV11-2 and TRBJ1-5; tentative D call: TRBD1 (5 bases). The germline V gene encodes CDR1 SGHAT and CDR2 FQNNGV. Trimming stripped 0 bases from V and 9 bases from J, with 15 bases between. The CDR3 sequence is 15 residues long.

The chain is built from TRBV7-2 and TRBJ1-5, with a possible D match to TRBD1 (6 bases). From germline, CDR1 is SGHTA and CDR2 FQGNSA. Between the trimmed V and J ends, which lost 5 bases and 6 bases, there was a span of 17 bases. The CDR3 extends over 15 amino acids. CDR3: CASSRDIRGGQPQHF. The DNA of the CDR3 is TGTGCCAGCAGCCGGGACATACGAGGAGGTCAGCCCCAGCATTTT.